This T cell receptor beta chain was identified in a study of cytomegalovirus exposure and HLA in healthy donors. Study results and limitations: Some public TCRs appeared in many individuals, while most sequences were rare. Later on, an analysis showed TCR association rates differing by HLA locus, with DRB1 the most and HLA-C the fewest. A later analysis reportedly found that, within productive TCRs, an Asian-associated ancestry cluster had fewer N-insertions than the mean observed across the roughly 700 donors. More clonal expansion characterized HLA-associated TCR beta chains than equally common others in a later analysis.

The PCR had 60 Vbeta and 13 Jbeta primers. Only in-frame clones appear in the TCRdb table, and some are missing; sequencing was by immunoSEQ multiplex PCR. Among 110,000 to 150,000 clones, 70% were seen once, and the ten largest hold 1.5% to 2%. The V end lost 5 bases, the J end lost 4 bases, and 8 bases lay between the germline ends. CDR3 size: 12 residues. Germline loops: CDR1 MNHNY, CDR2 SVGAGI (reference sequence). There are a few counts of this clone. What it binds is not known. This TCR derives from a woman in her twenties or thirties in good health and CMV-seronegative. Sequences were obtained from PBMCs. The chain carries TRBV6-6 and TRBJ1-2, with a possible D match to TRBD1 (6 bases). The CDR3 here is CASSPTGYGYTF. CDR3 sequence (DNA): TGTGCCAGCAGTCCGACAGGCTATGGCTACACCTTC.